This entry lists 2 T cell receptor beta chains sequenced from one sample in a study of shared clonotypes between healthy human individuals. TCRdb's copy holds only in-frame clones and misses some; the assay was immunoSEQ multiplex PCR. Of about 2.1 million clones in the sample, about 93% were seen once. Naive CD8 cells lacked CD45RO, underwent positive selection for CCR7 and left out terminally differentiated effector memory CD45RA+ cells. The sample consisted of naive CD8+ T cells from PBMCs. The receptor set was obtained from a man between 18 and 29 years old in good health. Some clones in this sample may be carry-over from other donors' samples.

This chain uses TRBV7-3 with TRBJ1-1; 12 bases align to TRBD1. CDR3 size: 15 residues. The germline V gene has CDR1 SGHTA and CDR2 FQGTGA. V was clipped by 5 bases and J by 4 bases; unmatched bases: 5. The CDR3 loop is CASSPVGQGATEAFF. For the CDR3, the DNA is TGTGCCAGCAGCCCGGTGGGACAGGGGGCCACTGAAGCTTTCTTT.

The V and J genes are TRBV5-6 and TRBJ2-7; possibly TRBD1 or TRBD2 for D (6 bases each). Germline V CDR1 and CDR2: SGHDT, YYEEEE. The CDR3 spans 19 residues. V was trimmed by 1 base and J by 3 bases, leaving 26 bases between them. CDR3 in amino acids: CASSLRQAFRGGGSYEQYF. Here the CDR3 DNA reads TGTGCCAGCAGCTTGCGTCAGGCTTTTAGAGGGGGAGGCAGCTACGAGCAGTACTTC.